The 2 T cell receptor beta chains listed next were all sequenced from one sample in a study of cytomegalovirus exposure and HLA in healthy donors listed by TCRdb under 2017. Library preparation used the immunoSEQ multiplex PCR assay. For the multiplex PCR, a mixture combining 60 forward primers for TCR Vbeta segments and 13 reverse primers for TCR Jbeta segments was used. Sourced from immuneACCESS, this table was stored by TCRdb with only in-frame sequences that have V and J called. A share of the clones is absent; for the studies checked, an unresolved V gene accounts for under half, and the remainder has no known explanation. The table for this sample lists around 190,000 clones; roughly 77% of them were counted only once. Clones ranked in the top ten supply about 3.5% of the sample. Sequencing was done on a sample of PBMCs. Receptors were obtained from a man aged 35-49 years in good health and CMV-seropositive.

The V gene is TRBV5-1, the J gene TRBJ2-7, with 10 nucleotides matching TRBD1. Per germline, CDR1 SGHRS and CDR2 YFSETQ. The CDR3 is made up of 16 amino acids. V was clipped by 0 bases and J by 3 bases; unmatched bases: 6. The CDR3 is CASSLATRDRGYEQYF. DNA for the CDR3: TGCGCCAGCAGCTTGGCCACCCGGGACAGGGGCTACGAGCAGTACTTC.

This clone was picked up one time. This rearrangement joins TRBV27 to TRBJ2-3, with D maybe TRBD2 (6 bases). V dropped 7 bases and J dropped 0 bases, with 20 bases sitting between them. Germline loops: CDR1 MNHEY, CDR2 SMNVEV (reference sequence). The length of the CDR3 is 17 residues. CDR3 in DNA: TGTGCCAGCACTCAGCCGGGGCGGGGAGCTAGCACAGATACGCAGTATTTT. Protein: CASTQPGRGASTDTQYF.